Below, 27 T cell receptor beta chains from the same sample are listed, as sequenced in a study of breast tumors, draining lymph nodes, adjacent tissues. Breast cancer patients provided tissue from their axillary draining lymph nodes. TCRdb re-called the multiplex PCR reads with MiXCR, one entry per CDR3 protein. The sample has 85,000 to 130,000 distinct CDR3 sequences, around 20% seen once. The sample comprised axillary lymph node tissue. The receptors stem from a female donor with breast cancer. Some clones in this sample may be carry-over from other donors' samples.

CDR3 DNA sequence: TGTGCCATCAGGGGCAGCGTTGCAACTAATGAAAAACTGTTTTTT. Its translation: CAIRGSVATNEKLFF. This chain joins TRBV10-3 and TRBJ1-4, with D uncertain. The CDR3 contains 15 residues. The ends were cut back, 6 bases at V and 0 bases at J, with 11 bases in the middle. In germline, CDR1 is ENHRY, CDR2 SYGVKD.

This clonotype has at least ten counts. The V gene is TRBV19, the J gene TRBJ2-1; D is perhaps TRBD2 (5 bases). CDR1 LNHDA and CDR2 SQIVND come from the germline V gene (reference sequence). The CDR3 contains 16 residues. The V end was cut by 5 bases, the J end by 2 bases, with 16 bases between. Here the CDR3 DNA reads TGTGCCAGTAGTCCCTCTTCCGGGATAACCTACAATGAGCAGTTCTTC. Protein product: CASSPSSGITYNEQFF.

This clonotype has at least ten counts. This chain links TRBV19 with TRBJ2-2; D gene ambiguous. V lost 5 bases, J lost 5 bases, and 6 bases lay in between. Per germline, CDR1 LNHDA and CDR2 SQIVND (reference sequence). The CDR3 is 12 amino acids. In nucleotides, the CDR3 is TGTGCCAGTAGTTCTATGACCGGGGAGCTGTTTTTT. Protein sequence: CASSSMTGELFF.

This clonotype was seen many times. CDR3 loop: CASSLSLPGGYTF. CDR3 DNA sequence: TGTGCCAGCAGCTTATCTCTCCCGGGGGGCTACACCTTC. J is TRBJ1-2 and V is TRBV7-2; D not resolved. The germline V gene encodes CDR1 SGHTA and CDR2 FQGNSA. V was shortened by 2 bases and J by 8 bases, with 12 bases between the two germline ends. CDR3 length equals 13 residues.

The rearrangement uses TRBV19 and TRBJ1-5; no clear D. The V gene lost 6 bases and the J gene lost 2 bases, with 14 bases spanning the gap. There are 15 residues in the CDR3. From germline, CDR1 is LNHDA and CDR2 SQIVND (reference sequence). The CDR3 sequence: CASSVSRSGNQPQHF. In DNA form, the CDR3 reads TGTGCCAGTAGCGTCTCAAGAAGCGGCAATCAGCCCCAGCATTTT.

Regarding this clonotype: Possible read error: a much larger clone is one base away. This chain connects TRBV6-1 to TRBJ1-2; 7 positions agree with TRBD1. This CDR3 comprises 14 residues. The germline gives CDR1 MNHNS, CDR2 SASEGT. The CDR3 region has the DNA TGTGCCAGCAGTTTAACAGGGGATGGATTTCGCTACGCCTTC. Encoded protein: CASSLTGDGFRYAF.

This clonotype was detected many times. The V gene is TRBV20-1, the J gene TRBJ1-2; D is possibly TRBD1 (6 bases). Trimming removed 7 bases at V and 3 bases at J, with 30 bases between. CDR1 and CDR2 from the germline V gene are DFQATT and SNEGSKA (reference sequence). The length of the CDR3 is 18 residues. The CDR3 is CSVSPGALREVADYGYTF. For the CDR3, the DNA is TGCAGTGTTTCTCCGGGGGCGCTGCGGGAGGTTGCGGACTATGGCTACACCTTC.

This clonotype was detected only once. This clone may be a read error of a much larger clone one base away. J is TRBJ1-5 and V is TRBV2; 7 bases agree with TRBD1. There are 15 residues in the CDR3. The germline V gene has CDR1 SNHLY and CDR2 FYNNEI. The CDR3 bases are TGTGCCGGCAGTGACTGGCAGGGGGGGGATCAGCCCCAGCATTTT. Its protein product is CAGSDWQGGDQPQHF.

This clonotype was counted at least ten times. CDR3: CASSQNSSPYGYTF. CDR3 in DNA: TGTGCCAGCAGCCAAAACAGTAGCCCCTATGGCTACACCTTC. The chain is built from TRBV7-9 and TRBJ1-2; D unclear. V lost 5 bases and J lost 4, with 14 bases in between. The CDR3 is 14 amino acids. Germline V gene data show CDR1 as SEHNR and CDR2 as FQNEAQ (reference sequence). The entire variable domain, with the rest obtained from reference TRBV7-9 and TRBJ1-2, is as follows: DTGVSQNPRHKITKRGQNVTFRCDPISEHNRLYWYRQTLGQGPEFLTYFQNEAQLEKSRLLSDRFSAERPKGSFSTLEIQRTEQGDSAMYLCASSQNSSPYGYTFGSGTRLTVV.

There are many counts of this clonotype. The rearrangement uses TRBV19 and TRBJ2-1; 7 bases are a match to TRBD1. Germline lookup yields CDR1 LNHDA and CDR2 SQIVND (reference sequence). This CDR3 contains 15 residues. V dropped 7 bases and J dropped 0; count of bases not matched to a gene: 6. CDR3 sequence (DNA): TGTGCCAGTAAACGACAGGGTCCCTCCTACAATGAGCAGTTCTTC. Protein sequence: CASKRQGPSYNEQFF. The variable domain in full, with the rest retrieved from reference TRBV19 and TRBJ2-1, is DGGITQSPKYLFRKEGQNVTLSCEQNLNHDAMYWYRQDPGQGLRLIYYSQIVNDFQKGDIAEGYSVSREKKESFPLTVTSAQKNPTAFYLCASKRQGPSYNEQFFGPGTRLTVL.

There are many counts of this clonotype. The V call is TRBV20-1, the J call TRBJ1-5; 8 nucleotides agree with TRBD1. V gave up 1 base and J gave up 5 bases; unmatched junction bases: 4. Germline V gene sequence: CDR1 DFQATT, CDR2 SNEGSKA (reference sequence). CDR3 length: 14 amino acids. Here the CDR3 reads CSARVGTGDQPQHF. The CDR3 DNA reads as TGCAGTGCTAGAGTCGGGACAGGAGATCAGCCCCAGCATTTT.

This clonotype was seen at least ten times. The rearrangement links TRBV6-6 to TRBJ2-5, with D unresolved. CDR1 is MNHNY and CDR2 is SVGAGI in the germline V gene (reference sequence). This CDR3 spans 10 amino acids. Trimming cost V 9 bases and J 4 bases, with 6 bases left between them. The CDR3 loop is CASRRETQYF. The CDR3 bases are TGTGCCAGTAGGAGAGAGACCCAGTACTTC.

Turning to this clonotype: One base away lies a much larger clone, so this may be a sequencing read error. The chain is built from TRBV11-2 and TRBJ1-3, with no clear D. The CDR3 is 15 amino acids. Germline V gives CDR1 SGHAT, CDR2 FQNNGV. The CDR3 sequence is CASSSAGSSGNTVYF. The CDR3 nucleotides are TGTGCCAGCAGCTCCGCGGGGAGCTCTGGAAACACCGTATATTTT. Drawing the rest from reference TRBV11-2 and TRBJ1-3, the complete variable domain is EAGVAQSPRYKIIEKRQSVAFWCNPISGHATLYWYQQILGQGPKLLIQFQNNGVVDDSQLPKDRFSAERLKGVDSTLKIQPAKLEDSAVYLCASSSAGSSGNTVYFGEGSWLTVV.

This clonotype was detected many times. The chain has TRBV19 and TRBJ1-2; maybe TRBD1 (5 bases). The germline V gene encodes CDR1 LNHDA and CDR2 SQIVND (reference sequence). V dropped 2 bases and J dropped 0 bases, with 19 bases sitting between them. CDR3 size: 18 residues. The CDR3 DNA reads TGTGCCAGTAGTATAACCGGGGAGGGTGGACACGCTAACTATGGCTACACCTTC. Residues: CASSITGEGGHANYGYTF.

As for this clonotype: Since a much larger clone is just one base distant, this may be a read error. The rearrangement joins TRBV9 to TRBJ2-2; maybe TRBD2 (5 bases). CDR1 and CDR2 (germline): SGDLS, YYNGEE. The CDR3 consists of 15 residues. CDR3: CASSPSPSRAGEPFF. The DNA for the CDR3 is TGTGCCAGCAGCCCATCACCCAGCCGAGCCGGGGAGCCGTTTTTT.

This clonotype was detected many times. The chain's CDR3 is CASSSDREGSPLHF. The CDR3 DNA is TGTGCCAGCAGCTCAGACAGGGAAGGATCACCCCTCCACTTT. This rearrangement joins TRBV7-9 to TRBJ1-6, with 7 bases that match TRBD1. CDR3 length equals 14 residues. Germline V gene sequence: CDR1 SEHNR, CDR2 FQNEAQ (reference sequence). Trimming removed 4 bases from V and 10 bases from J; junction bases left unmatched: 7.

This clonotype showed up many times. Written as DNA, the CDR3 is TGTGCCAGCGACCGGACAGGCAACTACGAGCAGTACTTC. As protein: CASDRTGNYEQYF. This chain links TRBV6-1 with TRBJ2-7; TRBD1 agrees at 7 bases. This CDR3 comprises 13 residues. Germline CDR1 MNHNS, CDR2 SASEGT. J lost 3 bases, V lost 8 bases, and 7 bases had no gene match.

The table lists this clonotype with a few counts. This may be a read error: a much more frequent sequence differs by one nucleotide. The chain is built from TRBV12-3 or TRBV12-4 and TRBJ2-5, with 7 bases aligning to TRBD1. The CDR3 covers 19 residues. CDR3: CASSYRGQVGGISKEAQYF. The CDR3 DNA sequence: TGTGCCAGCAGTTACAGGGGACAAGTAGGTGGGATTAGTAAAGAGGCCCAGTACTTC.

The chain is built from TRBV3-1 and TRBJ2-7; no clear D gene. CDR1 and CDR2 from the germline V gene are LGHDT and YNNKEL (reference sequence). Trimming pared 4 bases from V and 2 bases from J, leaving 6 bases between. CDR3 length: 12 residues. DNA of the CDR3: TGTGCCAGCAGCCCTTCCCCCTACGAGCAGTACTTC. Translating it yields CASSPSPYEQYF.

This clonotype was recorded at least ten times. The V call is TRBV2, the J call TRBJ1-2; 7 positions agree with TRBD1. CDR1 is SNHLY and CDR2 is FYNNEI in the germline V gene. The CDR3 has 13 amino acids. Trimming took 6 bases from V and 4 from J; bases not matched to a gene: 5. The CDR3 DNA reads as TGTGCCAGCAGAACAGGACAGGTCTATGGCTACACCTTC. This encodes CASRTGQVYGYTF. Full variable domain (rest looked up from reference TRBV2 and TRBJ1-2): EPEVTQTPSHQVTQMGQEVILRCVPISNHLYFYWYRQILGQKVEFLVSFYNNEISEKSEIFDDQFSVERPDGSNFTLKIRSTKLEDSAMYFCASRTGQVYGYTFGSGTRLTVV.

About this clonotype itself: A much larger clone differs by one base, so this may be a read error. This chain links TRBV27 with TRBJ2-2; the D is unclear. The CDR3 is made up of 14 amino acids. Per germline, CDR1 MNHEY and CDR2 SMNVEV (reference sequence). The CDR3 protein is CAGSLRRNTGELFF. Written as DNA, the CDR3 is TGTGCCGGCAGTTTAAGGCGAAACACCGGGGAGCTGTTTTTT.

This clonotype came up many times. As DNA, the CDR3 is TGCAGCGCCTTGGGACTGAGCTCTGGAAACACCATATATTTT. Translating gives CSALGLSSGNTIYF. This chain joins TRBV29-1 and TRBJ1-3; D is possibly TRBD1 (5 bases). Looked up from germline, CDR1 is SQVTM and CDR2 is ANQGSEA. V was cut by 7 bases and J by 0 bases, with 13 bases left in between. The CDR3 is made up of 14 amino acids.

This clonotype was counted at least ten times. V gene TRBV25-1 combines with J gene TRBJ2-5, with 14 bases lining up with TRBD2. Unmatched junction bases numbered 2, after V lost 4 bases and J lost 4 bases. Germline V lookup: CDR1 MGHDK, CDR2 SYGVNS. The CDR3 sequence is 15 residues long. The CDR3 here is CASSVGLAGVETQYF. Written as DNA, the CDR3 is TGTGCCAGCAGTGTGGGACTAGCGGGAGTAGAGACCCAGTACTTC.

At least ten counts were recorded for this clonotype. The chain uses TRBV5-1 and TRBJ2-7, with 8 bases fitting TRBD2. The CDR3 is 15 amino acids. V was pared by 1 base and J by 5 bases, with 8 bases of the junction left unmatched. Germline V gives CDR1 SGHRS, CDR2 YFSETQ. CDR3 region: CASSLTGGGSDEQYF. The CDR3 region has the DNA TGCGCCAGCAGCTTGACGGGCGGGGGGAGCGACGAGCAGTACTTC.

This clonotype was observed at least ten times. The chain employs TRBV10-3 and TRBJ2-5; D perhaps matches TRBD2 (7 bases). Germline V gene lookup returns CDR1 ENHRY and CDR2 SYGVKD. This CDR3 has 17 amino acids. Trimming pared 0 bases from V and 4 bases from J, leaving 18 bases between. CDR3 coding DNA: TGTGCCATCAGTGAGTCGGGATTAGTCGGGGGGCGAGAGACCCAGTACTTC. Amino acid sequence: CAISESGLVGGRETQYF.

Ten or more counts support this clonotype. The V gene is TRBV2, the J gene TRBJ2-1; 7 bases are shared with TRBD1. The length of the CDR3 is 12 residues. The J segment lost 8 bases and the V segment lost 7 bases, leaving 5 bases of the junction unmatched. Looked up from germline, CDR1 is SNHLY and CDR2 is FYNNEI. This CDR3 reads CASNRGLYEQFF. The CDR3 DNA follows: TGTGCCAGCAACAGGGGATTGTATGAGCAGTTCTTC.

This clonotype was observed many times. V and J are TRBV20-1 and TRBJ2-7; 7 bases map to TRBD2. CDR1 and CDR2 (germline): DFQATT, SNEGSKA (reference sequence). The CDR3 is 15 amino acids. With 6 bases clipped from V and 4 bases from J, the junction kept 15 bases outside the gene matches. The CDR3, as DNA: TGCAGTGCCCAGAGGCCCGCGAGCGGGAAATACGAGCAGTACTTC. Translated: CSAQRPASGKYEQYF.